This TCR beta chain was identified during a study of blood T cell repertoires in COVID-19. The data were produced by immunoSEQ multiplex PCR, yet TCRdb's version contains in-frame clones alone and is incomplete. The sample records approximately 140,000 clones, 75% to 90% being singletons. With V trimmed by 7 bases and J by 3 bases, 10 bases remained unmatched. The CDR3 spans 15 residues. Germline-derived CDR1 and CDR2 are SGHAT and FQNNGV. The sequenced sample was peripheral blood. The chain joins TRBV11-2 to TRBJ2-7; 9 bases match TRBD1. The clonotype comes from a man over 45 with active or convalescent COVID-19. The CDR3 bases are TGTGCCAGCACCATAGACAGGGGGTCACTCTACGAGCAGTACTTC. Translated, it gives CASTIDRGSLYEQYF.